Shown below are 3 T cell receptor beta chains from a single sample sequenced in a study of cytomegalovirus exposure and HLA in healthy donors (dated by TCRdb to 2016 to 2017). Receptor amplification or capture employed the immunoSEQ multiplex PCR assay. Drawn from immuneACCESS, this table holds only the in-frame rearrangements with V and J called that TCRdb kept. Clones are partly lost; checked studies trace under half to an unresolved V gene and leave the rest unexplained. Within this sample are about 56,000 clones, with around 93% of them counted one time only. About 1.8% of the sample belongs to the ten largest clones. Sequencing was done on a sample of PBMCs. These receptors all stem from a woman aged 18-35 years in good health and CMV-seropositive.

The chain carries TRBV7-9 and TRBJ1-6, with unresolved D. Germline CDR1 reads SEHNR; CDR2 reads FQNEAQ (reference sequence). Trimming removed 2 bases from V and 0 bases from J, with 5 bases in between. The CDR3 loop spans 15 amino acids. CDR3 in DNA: TGTGCCAGCAGCTTAACGAGCTCCTATAATTCACCCCTCCACTTT. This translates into CASSLTSSYNSPLHF.

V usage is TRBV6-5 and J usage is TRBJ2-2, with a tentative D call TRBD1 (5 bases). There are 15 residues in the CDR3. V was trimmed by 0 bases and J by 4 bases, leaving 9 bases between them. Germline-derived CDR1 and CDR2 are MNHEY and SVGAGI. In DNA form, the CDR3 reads TGTGCCAGCAGTTACTCGGGGCGCAGCACCGGGGAGCTGTTTTTT. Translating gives CASSYSGRSTGELFF.

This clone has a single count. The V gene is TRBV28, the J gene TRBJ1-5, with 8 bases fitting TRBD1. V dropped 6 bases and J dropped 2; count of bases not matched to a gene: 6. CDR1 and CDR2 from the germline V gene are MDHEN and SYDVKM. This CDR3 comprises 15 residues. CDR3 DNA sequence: TGTGCCAGCAGACGGGACAGGTTGGGCAATCAGCCCCAGCATTTT. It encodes CASRRDRLGNQPQHF.